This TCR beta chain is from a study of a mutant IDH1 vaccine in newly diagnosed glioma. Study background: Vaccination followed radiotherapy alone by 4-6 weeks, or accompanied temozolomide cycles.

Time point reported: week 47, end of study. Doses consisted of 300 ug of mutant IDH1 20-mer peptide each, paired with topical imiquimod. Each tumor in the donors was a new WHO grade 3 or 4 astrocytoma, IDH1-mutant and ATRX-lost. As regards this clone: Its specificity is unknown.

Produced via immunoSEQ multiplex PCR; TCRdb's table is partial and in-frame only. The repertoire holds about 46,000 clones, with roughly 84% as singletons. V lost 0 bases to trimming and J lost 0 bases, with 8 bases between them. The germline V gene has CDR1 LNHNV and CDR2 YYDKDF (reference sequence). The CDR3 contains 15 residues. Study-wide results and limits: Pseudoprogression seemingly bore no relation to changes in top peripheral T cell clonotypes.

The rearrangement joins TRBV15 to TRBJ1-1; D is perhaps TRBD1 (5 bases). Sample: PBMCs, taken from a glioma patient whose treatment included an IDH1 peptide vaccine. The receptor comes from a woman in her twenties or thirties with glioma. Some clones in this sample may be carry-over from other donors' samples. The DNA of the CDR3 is TGTGCCACCAGCAGAGATAGGGGTTTGAACACTGAAGCTTTCTTT. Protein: CATSRDRGLNTEAFF. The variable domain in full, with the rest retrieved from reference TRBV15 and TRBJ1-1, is DAMVIQNPRYQVTQFGKPVTLSCSQTLNHNVMYWYQQKSSQAPKLLFHYYDKDFNNEADTPDNFQSRRPNTSFCFLDIRSPGLGDTAMYLCATSRDRGLNTEAFFGQGTRLTVV.